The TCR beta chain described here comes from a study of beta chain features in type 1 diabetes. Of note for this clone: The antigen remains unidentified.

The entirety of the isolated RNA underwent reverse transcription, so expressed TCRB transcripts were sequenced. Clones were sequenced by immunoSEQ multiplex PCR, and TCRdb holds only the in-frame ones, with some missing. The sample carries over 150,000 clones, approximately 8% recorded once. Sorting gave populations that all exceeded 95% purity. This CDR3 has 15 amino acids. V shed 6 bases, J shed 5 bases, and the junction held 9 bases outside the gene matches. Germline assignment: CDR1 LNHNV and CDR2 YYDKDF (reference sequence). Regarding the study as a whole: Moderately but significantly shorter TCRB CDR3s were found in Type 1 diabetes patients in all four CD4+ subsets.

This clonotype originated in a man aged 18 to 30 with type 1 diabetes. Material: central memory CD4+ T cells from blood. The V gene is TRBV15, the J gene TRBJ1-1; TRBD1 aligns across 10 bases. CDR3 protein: CATRAPDRGQTEAFF. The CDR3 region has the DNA TGTGCCACCAGAGCCCCCGACAGGGGGCAAACTGAAGCTTTCTTT.